The T cell receptor (beta chain) under discussion was sequenced for a study of metastatic and nonmetastatic thyroid tumors. Study at large: Both malignant and benign thyroid patients supplied peripheral blood and tumor or nodule tissue samples, across which the repertoires of these patients were then compared.

This clone was counted at least ten times. TCRdb re-called clones via MiXCR from the PCR reads. This sample yields tens of thousands of clones, of which roughly 12% are seen a single time; around a quarter belongs to the top ten. This CDR3 comprises 18 residues. Germline V lookup: CDR1 LGHDT, CDR2 YNNKEL (reference sequence). The J segment lost 5 bases and the V segment lost 1 base, leaving 8 bases of the junction unmatched. Prior to thyroid surgery, none of the patients had received any treatment. This TCR was sampled from a female donor with papillary thyroid cancer or a benign thyroid nodule (not recorded which). Some clones in this sample may be carry-over from other donors' samples. Material: blood. The J gene is TRBJ2-2, the V gene TRBV3-1; TRBD2 agrees at 12 bases. The CDR3 coding sequence is TGTGCCAGCAGCCAAGTGGACGGACTAGCGGGACGAACCGGGGAGCTGTTTTTT. Residues: CASSQVDGLAGRTGELFF.